Listed below are T cell receptor beta chains from one sample, sequenced in a study of cytomegalovirus exposure and HLA in healthy donors. Assay: immunoSEQ multiplex PCR; the TCRdb copy retains only in-frame clones and omits some. Recorded for this sample: about 88,000 clones. The specimen sequenced was PBMCs. All receptors derive from a girl between 10 and 17 years old in good health and CMV-seropositive. The conserved cysteine and the conserved F or W are not part of the CDR3 here.

CDR3 length | J gene | V gene | CDR3 protein
11 | TRBJ2-1 | TRBV29-1 | SFKGEVYNEQF
9 | TRBJ1-2 | TRBV2 | ASSEITGVT
13 | TRBJ2-5 | TRBV5-1 | ASSLGTTGEETQY
16 | TRBJ2-7 | TRBV6-1 | ASSGRPGQQIFSYEQY
12 | TRBJ1-1 | TRBV10-1 | ASRRTGLNTEAF
14 | TRBJ1-1 | TRBV13 | ASSLFQGGMNTEAF
13 | TRBJ1-2 | TRBV4-1 | ASSQEAGENYGYT
10 | TRBJ1-2 | TRBV4-1 | ASSHIREGYT
15 | TRBJ2-3 | TRBV5-6 | ASSSPTYRVGTDTQY
14 | TRBJ2-7 | TRBV4-3 | ASSPGLAGTSYEQY
13 | TRBJ2-7 | TRBV5-4 | ASSLGLAGDLEQY
17 | TRBJ2-1 | TRBV29-1 | SADPYLVAGAGIYNEQF
15 | TRBJ1-4 | TRBV18 | ASSALSLGGTNEKLF
12 | TRBJ1-1 | TRBV19 | ASNFQVQRSEAF
11 | TRBJ1-1 | TRBV25-1 | ASSEDMITEAF
17 | TRBJ1-2 | TRBV7-9 | ASSTALTTRDRSSYGYT
10 | TRBJ1-6 | TRBV13 | ASSSTYSPLH
11 | TRBJ1-1 | TRBV7-3 | ASSPNRAGEAF
11 | TRBJ1-2 | TRBV9 | ASSQAGGGGYT
11 | TRBJ2-1 | TRBV6-5 | ASSLSFYNEQF
13 | TRBJ1-1 | TRBV6-5 | ASSFRQAPNTEAF
14 | TRBJ1-2 | TRBV7-9 | ASSPRGTGTAGGYT
13 | TRBJ2-7 | TRBV29-1 | SVEVAGVNSYEQY